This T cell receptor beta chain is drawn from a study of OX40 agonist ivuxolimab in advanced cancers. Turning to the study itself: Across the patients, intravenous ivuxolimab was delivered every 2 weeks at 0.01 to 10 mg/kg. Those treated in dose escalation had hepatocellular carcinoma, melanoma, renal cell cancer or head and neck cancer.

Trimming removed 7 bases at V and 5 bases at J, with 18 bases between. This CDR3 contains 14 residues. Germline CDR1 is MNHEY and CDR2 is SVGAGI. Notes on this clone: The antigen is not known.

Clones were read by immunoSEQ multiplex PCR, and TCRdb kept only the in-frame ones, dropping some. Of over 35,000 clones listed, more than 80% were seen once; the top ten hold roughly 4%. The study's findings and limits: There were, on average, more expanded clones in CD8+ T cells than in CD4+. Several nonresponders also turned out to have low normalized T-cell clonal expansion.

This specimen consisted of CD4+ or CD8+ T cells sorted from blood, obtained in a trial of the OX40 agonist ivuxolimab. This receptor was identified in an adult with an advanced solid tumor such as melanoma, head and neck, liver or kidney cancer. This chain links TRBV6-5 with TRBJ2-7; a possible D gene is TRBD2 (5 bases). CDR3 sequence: CASKSGWGADEQYF. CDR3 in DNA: TGTGCCAGCAAATCGGGTTGGGGAGCCGACGAGCAGTACTTC.